The present TCR beta chain was sequenced within a study of blood T cell repertoires in COVID-19. This clone was seen ten or more times. The CDR3 has 16 amino acids. The germline V gene encodes CDR1 MNHEY and CDR2 SMNVEV (reference sequence). Between the trimmed V and J ends, which lost 7 bases and 5 bases, there was a span of 18 bases. The data were produced by immunoSEQ multiplex PCR, yet TCRdb's version contains in-frame clones alone and is incomplete. The sample yields a few hundred thousand clones, around 85% seen once. This TCR was recovered from a human donor in a cohort sampled during active COVID-19. The specimen sequenced was peripheral blood. The rearrangement uses TRBV27 and TRBJ1-6; possibly TRBD1 for D (5 bases). As DNA, the CDR3 is TGTGCCAGCAACCCAGGGCAGCCTGATAATAATTCACCCCTCCACTTT. Its translation: CASNPGQPDNNSPLHF.